The rows below give T cell receptor beta chains drawn from one sample of a study of OX40 agonist ivuxolimab in advanced cancers. Assay: immunoSEQ multiplex PCR; the TCRdb copy retains only in-frame clones and omits some. The sample contains 100,000 or so clones, 90% to 96% of which appear only once. The specimen was CD4+ or CD8+ T cells sorted from blood, collected in a trial of the OX40 agonist ivuxolimab. The receptors originated from an adult with an advanced solid tumor such as melanoma, head and neck, liver or kidney cancer. The CDR3 runs from the conserved cysteine through the conserved F or W. A D gene is named only where the DNA matches it firmly. Some rows have no size entry. The others give once, few or many, or a class for an expanded clone.

clone_size: .; d_call: .; j_call: TRBJ2-2; v_call: TRBV15; cdr3_nt: TGTGCCACCAGCAGTCAGGTCCTCGACGACCGTGGGACCGGGGAGCTGTTTTTT; cdr3_aa: CATSSQVLDDRGTGELFF
clone_size: .; d_call: .; j_call: TRBJ2-7; v_call: TRBV27; cdr3_nt: TGTGCCAGCAGTTTAGGGATAGAACTCCCCTACGAGCAGTACTTC; cdr3_aa: CASSLGIELPYEQYF
clone_size: .; d_call: .; j_call: TRBJ2-3; v_call: TRBV4-2; cdr3_nt: TGTGCCAGCAGCCAAGAGCAGGGCACCCGCACAGATACGCAGTATTTT; cdr3_aa: CASSQEQGTRTDTQYF
clone_size: .; d_call: .; j_call: TRBJ2-3; v_call: TRBV6-6; cdr3_nt: TGTGCCAGCACCAAGGTTCCTAGCGGCACAGATACGCAGTATTTT; cdr3_aa: CASTKVPSGTDTQYF
clone_size: once; d_call: TRBD1; j_call: TRBJ2-5; v_call: TRBV5-4; cdr3_nt: TGTGCCAGCAGCTCGTCGGACAGGCAAGAGACCCAGTACTTC; cdr3_aa: CASSSSDRQETQYF
clone_size: .; d_call: .; j_call: TRBJ2-1; v_call: TRBV28; cdr3_nt: TGTGCCAGCAGTGGTTTGGGGTGGGATGAGCAGTTCTTC; cdr3_aa: CASSGLGWDEQFF
clone_size: .; d_call: .; j_call: TRBJ1-2; v_call: TRBV7-2; cdr3_nt: TGTGCCAGCAGCCTAGGGGAAGGCTATGGCTACACCTTC; cdr3_aa: CASSLGEGYGYTF
clone_size: .; d_call: .; j_call: TRBJ2-2; v_call: TRBV9; cdr3_nt: TGTGCCAGCAGCGCCTCGTGGGGCACCGGGGAGCTGTTTTTT; cdr3_aa: CASSASWGTGELFF
clone_size: .; d_call: TRBD1; j_call: TRBJ2-7; v_call: TRBV27; cdr3_nt: TGTGCCAGCAGATCAGGGGGCGAGCAGTACTTC; cdr3_aa: CASRSGGEQYF
clone_size: .; d_call: TRBD2; j_call: TRBJ2-3; v_call: TRBV13; cdr3_nt: TGTGCCAGCAGCTTACGGGCTAGCGGGGGAGCACAGATACGCCTCCACCAGTATTTT; cdr3_aa: CASSLRASGGAQIRLHQYF
clone_size: .; d_call: .; j_call: TRBJ2-5; v_call: TRBV27; cdr3_nt: TGTGCCAGCATATTCGACCGTCAAGAGACCCAGTACTTC; cdr3_aa: CASIFDRQETQYF
clone_size: .; d_call: .; j_call: TRBJ1-5; v_call: TRBV6-1; cdr3_nt: TGTGCCAGCAGTACTCTCACAGGGTCCAATCAGCCCCAGCATTTT; cdr3_aa: CASSTLTGSNQPQHF
clone_size: few; d_call: .; j_call: TRBJ1-1; v_call: TRBV9; cdr3_nt: TGTGCCAGCAGCAATCCCAGAGGGCAGAACACTGAAGCTTTCTTT; cdr3_aa: CASSNPRGQNTEAFF
clone_size: .; d_call: .; j_call: TRBJ2-7; v_call: TRBV5-4; cdr3_nt: TGTGCCAGCAGCACAGGGACCTACGAGCAGTACTTC; cdr3_aa: CASSTGTYEQYF
clone_size: .; d_call: TRBD2; j_call: TRBJ2-1; v_call: TRBV10-3; cdr3_nt: TGTGCCATCAGTGCGGGACTAGACTACAATGAGCAGTTCTTC; cdr3_aa: CAISAGLDYNEQFF
clone_size: .; d_call: .; j_call: TRBJ2-5; v_call: TRBV7-3; cdr3_nt: TGTGCCAGCAGCCCCGCGAACCAAGAGACCCAGTACTTC; cdr3_aa: CASSPANQETQYF
clone_size: .; d_call: TRBD2; j_call: TRBJ2-5; v_call: TRBV18; cdr3_nt: TGTGCCAGCTCACGCGCGGGGGGAGAGACCCAGTACTTC; cdr3_aa: CASSRAGGETQYF
clone_size: .; d_call: .; j_call: TRBJ2-5; v_call: TRBV7-3; cdr3_nt: TGTGCCAGCAGCTTATCGCCTAACAGGGCTGAGACCCAGTACTTC; cdr3_aa: CASSLSPNRAETQYF
clone_size: .; d_call: .; j_call: TRBJ2-2; v_call: TRBV19; cdr3_nt: TGTGCCAGTACTTGGGAGGCCCTTACCGGGGAGCTGTTTTTT; cdr3_aa: CASTWEALTGELFF
clone_size: .; d_call: .; j_call: TRBJ2-1; v_call: TRBV5-6; cdr3_nt: TGTGCCAGCAGCTTTATAGGGAACGATGAGCAGTTCTTC; cdr3_aa: CASSFIGNDEQFF
clone_size: once; d_call: .; j_call: TRBJ1-2; v_call: TRBV15; cdr3_nt: TGTGCCACCGGAGTGGGGGGGGCGCTTGGCTACACCTTC; cdr3_aa: CATGVGGALGYTF
clone_size: .; d_call: .; j_call: TRBJ1-2; v_call: TRBV27; cdr3_nt: TGTGCCACCTATGCCGGGCCATTCTATGGCTACACCTTC; cdr3_aa: CATYAGPFYGYTF
clone_size: .; d_call: TRBD1; j_call: TRBJ1-2; v_call: TRBV19; cdr3_nt: TGTGCCAGCTCCAAGACAGGGAACTATGGCTACACCTTC; cdr3_aa: CASSKTGNYGYTF
clone_size: once; d_call: .; j_call: TRBJ1-4; v_call: TRBV5-1; cdr3_nt: TGCGCCAGCAGCTTGGAGGGGGGAGAAGAAAAACTGTTTTTT; cdr3_aa: CASSLEGGEEKLFF
clone_size: .; d_call: .; j_call: TRBJ2-2; v_call: TRBV9; cdr3_nt: TGTGCCAGCAGTCCTTCCTCGGCCTCCACGTTGACCGGGGAGCTGTTTTTT; cdr3_aa: CASSPSSASTLTGELFF
clone_size: .; d_call: TRBD2; j_call: TRBJ2-1; v_call: TRBV5-1; cdr3_nt: TGCGCCAGCAGCTGGCTAGCGGGAGACAATGAGCAGTTCTTC; cdr3_aa: CASSWLAGDNEQFF
clone_size: .; d_call: TRBD2; j_call: TRBJ2-1; v_call: TRBV7-8; cdr3_nt: TGTGCCAGCAGCGTAACTAGCGGGAGTTATTCGGAGCAGTTCTTC; cdr3_aa: CASSVTSGSYSEQFF
clone_size: .; d_call: TRBD2; j_call: TRBJ2-3; v_call: TRBV5-4; cdr3_nt: TGTGCCAGCAGCTCGGGACTAGCGGCAGATACGCAGTATTTT; cdr3_aa: CASSSGLAADTQYF
clone_size: .; d_call: TRBD1; j_call: TRBJ1-1; v_call: TRBV9; cdr3_nt: TGTGCCAGCAGCGAACCGGGACAGGGGAACACTGAAGCTTTCTTT; cdr3_aa: CASSEPGQGNTEAFF
clone_size: .; d_call: TRBD2; j_call: TRBJ2-2; v_call: TRBV29-1; cdr3_nt: TGCAGCGTCTGGACTAGCGGGAACACCGGGGAGCTGTTTTTT; cdr3_aa: CSVWTSGNTGELFF
clone_size: .; d_call: .; j_call: TRBJ2-7; v_call: TRBV14; cdr3_nt: TGTGCCAGCAGCGAAACAAGGAAGACACTCTACGAGCAGTACTTC; cdr3_aa: CASSETRKTLYEQYF
clone_size: .; d_call: TRBD2; j_call: TRBJ2-5; v_call: TRBV29-1; cdr3_nt: TGCAGCGTTGAAGACCGACTAGCGGGAGGGCCGGCAGAGACCCAGTACTTC; cdr3_aa: CSVEDRLAGGPAETQYF
clone_size: .; d_call: TRBD2; j_call: TRBJ2-2; v_call: TRBV15; cdr3_nt: TGTGCCACCAGCAGATCCGGACTAGCGGGCCTGGGGACCGGGGAGCTGTTTTTT; cdr3_aa: CATSRSGLAGLGTGELFF
clone_size: .; d_call: TRBD1; j_call: TRBJ1-5; v_call: TRBV19; cdr3_nt: TGTGCCAGTAAGGGACAGGGGTTAGGTCAGCCCCAGCATTTT; cdr3_aa: CASKGQGLGQPQHF
clone_size: once; d_call: .; j_call: TRBJ2-7; v_call: TRBV28; cdr3_nt: TGTGCCAGCAGTCCCGCCGGGGGGCCCTACGAGCAGTACTTC; cdr3_aa: CASSPAGGPYEQYF
clone_size: .; d_call: TRBD1; j_call: TRBJ2-7; v_call: TRBV5-6; cdr3_nt: TGTGCCAGCAGCTCAGGAGACAGGGAAACCTACGAGCAGTACTTC; cdr3_aa: CASSSGDRETYEQYF
clone_size: .; d_call: .; j_call: TRBJ1-1; v_call: TRBV7-9; cdr3_nt: TGTGCCAGCAGGTTAGGTGTTGGGGACACTGAAGCTTTCTTT; cdr3_aa: CASRLGVGDTEAFF
clone_size: .; d_call: .; j_call: TRBJ1-1; v_call: TRBV5-5; cdr3_nt: TGTGCCAGCAGCTTTTATTCGACAGACACTGAAGCTTTCTTT; cdr3_aa: CASSFYSTDTEAFF
clone_size: .; d_call: .; j_call: TRBJ2-7; v_call: TRBV19; cdr3_nt: TGTGCCAGTAGTACTCCGGGGCTCAGCTCCTACGAGCAGTACTTC; cdr3_aa: CASSTPGLSSYEQYF
clone_size: .; d_call: .; j_call: TRBJ2-7; v_call: TRBV11-2; cdr3_nt: TGTGCCAGCAGCTTATCCGGAGCCTACGAGCAGTACTTC; cdr3_aa: CASSLSGAYEQYF
clone_size: .; d_call: .; j_call: TRBJ2-1; v_call: TRBV19; cdr3_nt: TGTGCCAGTAGTATCCCCCCCGGGGTCGTTAATGAGCAGTTCTTC; cdr3_aa: CASSIPPGVVNEQFF
clone_size: .; d_call: .; j_call: TRBJ2-1; v_call: TRBV6-5; cdr3_nt: TGTGCCAGCAGTTCTCCGAGCTCCTACAATGAGCAGTTCTTC; cdr3_aa: CASSSPSSYNEQFF
clone_size: .; d_call: TRBD1; j_call: TRBJ2-7; v_call: TRBV27; cdr3_nt: TGTGCCAGCACCGTAGACAGGGATAGAATGTACGAGCAGTACTTC; cdr3_aa: CASTVDRDRMYEQYF
clone_size: .; d_call: .; j_call: TRBJ1-5; v_call: TRBV7-3; cdr3_nt: TGTGCCAGCAGCCTAGGGCCCAACAGCGCCTATAATCAGCCCCAGCATTTT; cdr3_aa: CASSLGPNSAYNQPQHF
clone_size: .; d_call: .; j_call: TRBJ2-3; v_call: TRBV6-5; cdr3_nt: TGTGCCAGCAGTTACTACCCGGGGGCAGATACGCAGTATTTT; cdr3_aa: CASSYYPGADTQYF
clone_size: .; d_call: .; j_call: TRBJ2-3; v_call: TRBV11-2; cdr3_nt: TGTGCCAGCAGCTCGTACACAGATACGCAGTATTTT; cdr3_aa: CASSSYTDTQYF
clone_size: .; d_call: .; j_call: TRBJ2-1; v_call: TRBV7-9; cdr3_nt: TGTGCCAGCAGCCCCACTGATGTATTCTCCTACAATGAGCAGTTCTTC; cdr3_aa: CASSPTDVFSYNEQFF
clone_size: .; d_call: .; j_call: TRBJ1-4; v_call: TRBV9; cdr3_nt: TGTGCCAGCAGCGCGACCGGTGAAAAACTGTTTTTT; cdr3_aa: CASSATGEKLFF
clone_size: .; d_call: .; j_call: TRBJ1-4; v_call: TRBV28; cdr3_nt: TGTGCCATCGCCCGACAGGATAATGAAAAACTGTTTTTT; cdr3_aa: CAIARQDNEKLFF